This T cell receptor beta chain was observed in a study of T-cell reconstitution after alpha-beta-depleted transplantation in children. The study's findings and limits: It was reported that alpha-beta T cells came from several hundred expanded graft clones (about two months after transplant). Surviving recipient T cells and intrathymic progenitors accounted for some patients' high TCRbeta diversity at day 60.

This clonotype has a handful of counts. Its matching antigen is unknown. V lost 4 bases and J lost 0, with 11 bases in between. This CDR3 contains 15 residues. Preparation of the TCRbeta library involved a method that used unique molecular identifiers. TCRdb redid the calling of the PCR reads with MiXCR, one entry per CDR3 protein. Found here are about 980,000 distinct CDR3 sequences, about 29% of them singletons; the top ten hold approximately 30%. Here the sequenced sample was PBMCs, mostly from graft donor cells, taken 360 days after TCRalphabeta/CD19-depleted stem cell transplant. The source is a boy under three years old who had a stem cell transplant for SCID, so the T cells may come from the graft donor. The chain couples TRBV12-3 or TRBV12-4 to TRBJ2-3, with D possibly matching TRBD2 (5 bases). CDR3 DNA: TGTGCCAGCAGTTCCCGGGGTACTAGCACAGATACGCAGTATTTT. It specifies CASSSRGTSTDTQYF.